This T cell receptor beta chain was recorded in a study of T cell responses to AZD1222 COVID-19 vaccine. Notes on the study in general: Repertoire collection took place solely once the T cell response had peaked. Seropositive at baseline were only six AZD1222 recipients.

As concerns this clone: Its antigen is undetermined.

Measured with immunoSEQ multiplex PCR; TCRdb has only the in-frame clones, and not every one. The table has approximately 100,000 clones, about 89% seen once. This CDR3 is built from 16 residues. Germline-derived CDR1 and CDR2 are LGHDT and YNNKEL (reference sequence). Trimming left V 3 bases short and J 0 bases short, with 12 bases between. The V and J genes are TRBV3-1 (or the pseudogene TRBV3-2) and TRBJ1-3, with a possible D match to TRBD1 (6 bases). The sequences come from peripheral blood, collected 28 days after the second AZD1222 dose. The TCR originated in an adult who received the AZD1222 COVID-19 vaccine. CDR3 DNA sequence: TGTGCCAGCAGCCAGGGGGGGCCGTTCTCTGGAAACACCATATATTTT. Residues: CASSQGGPFSGNTIYF.